This T cell receptor (beta chain) was observed in a study of CD4 and CD8 cells across lung adenocarcinoma regions. The patients had localized lung adenocarcinoma, a non-small cell subtype. This clonotype came up once. One end of the junction varies from germline; a read error may be responsible. TCRdb independently ran MiXCR on the PCR reads; one entry per CDR3 protein. Seen here are roughly 19,000 distinct CDR3 sequences, around 53% observed once, and the top ten hold 50% to 65%. The CDR3 extends over 16 amino acids. In germline, CDR1 is MGHDK, CDR2 SYGVNS. Sample: CD8+ T cells from the center of a lung tumor. The sequence was collected from a female donor with lung adenocarcinoma. The CD4 and CD8 labels of this study may be unreliable. The rearrangement joins TRBV25-1 to TRBJ2-3; TRBD2 matches 8 bases. The CDR3 coding sequence is TGTGCCAGCAGTGAATCGCGGGCGGGGGGCAAAGATATTCAGTATTTC. It translates to CASSESRAGGKDIQYF.